The 7 T cell receptor beta chains below all came from one sample that was sequenced in a study of HIV-infected children after antiretroviral therapy interruption (dated by TCRdb to about 2019). The treatment or condition label of this sample denotes: PENTA 11 planned treatment interruption arm or continuous ART arm. The method behind the library was 3' RACE. Sequencing instrument: Illumina MiSeq. TCR libraries were generated from RNA by a 3' RACE protocol incorporating unique molecular identifiers so that PCR amplification bias could be corrected. Using fastp at Q25 and MiXCR, TCRdb reprocessed the public reads and kept productive beta chains. For every CDR3 protein sequence, its rows merge into one entry that carries the most common genes and DNA. This sample holds nearly 15,000 distinct CDR3 sequences; under 4% were observed only once. Around 31% of the sample is taken by the ten largest. Specimen: CD45RO+ CD8+ T cells from PBMCs, pooled from several time points, collected from a donor given antiretroviral therapy, either interrupted or continuous. The intended sense of this specimen's cell subset or site label: memory CD8+ CD45RO+ CD45RA- T cells. The receptors come from a pool of human donors with HIV.

Many counts were recorded for this clonotype. The rearrangement uses TRBV20-1 and TRBJ1-1; D is unresolved. Germline loops: CDR1 DFQATT, CDR2 SNEGSKA (reference sequence). Trimming took 4 bases from V and 10 from J, leaving 16 bases between them. This CDR3 has 12 amino acids. As DNA, the CDR3 is TGCAGTGCTATAGCTGCGACCCGCGGAGCTTTCTTT. It specifies CSAIAATRGAFF.

The chain uses TRBV4-1 and TRBJ1-2, with D tentatively TRBD1 (6 bases). With 4 bases removed from V and 6 bases from J, the gap between germline ends came to 18 bases. Germline assignment: CDR1 MGHRA and CDR2 YSYEKL. The length of the CDR3 is 15 residues. As DNA, the CDR3 is TGCGCCAGCAGCCCATCGGGGGGGGCGATGAATGGCTACACCTTC. This sequence encodes CASSPSGGAMNGYTF.

This clonotype was seen ten or more times. The chain links TRBV4-2 to TRBJ2-1; either TRBD1 or TRBD2 may supply D (6 bases each). CDR3 length: 15 residues. The germline CDR1 and CDR2 sequences are LGHNA and YNFKEQ. V was trimmed by 0 bases and J by 9 bases, leaving 15 bases between them. CDR3 nucleotide sequence: TGTGCCAGCAGCCAAGATGTGGGGGGCGCGGGTGAGCAGTTCTTC. It is translated as CASSQDVGGAGEQFF.

This clonotype came up many times. The chain employs TRBV29-1 and TRBJ2-3; unclear D gene. V lost 2 bases, J lost 2 bases, and 14 bases lay in between. The CDR3 totals 15 residues. Germline CDR1 is SQVTM and CDR2 is ANQGSEA. The CDR3 is CSVEPLEEATDTQYF. The CDR3 DNA reads as TGCAGCGTTGAACCCCTCGAAGAAGCCACAGATACGCAGTATTTT.

This clonotype appeared many times. The CDR3 reads CASSLKSVRIYNSPLHF. CDR3 sequence (DNA): TGTGCCAGCAGCTTAAAATCCGTGCGGATCTATAATTCACCCCTCCACTTT. This chain links TRBV7-3 with TRBJ1-6; the D is unclear. The length of the CDR3 is 17 residues. V lost 1 base and J 3 bases, leaving 13 bases between the germline ends. Germline CDR1 is SGHTA and CDR2 is FQGTGA.

This clonotype was seen many times. The junction does not match germline at one end; this may be a read error. This chain connects TRBV28 to TRBJ2-1; D might be TRBD1 or TRBD2, each matching 6 bases. In germline, CDR1 is MDHEN, CDR2 SYDVKM. This CDR3 contains 15 residues. CDR3 residues: CASSSPGPRGPVLVF. As DNA, the CDR3 is TGTGCCAGCAGTTCCCCGGGGCCACGGGGGCCGGTCTTGGTCTTC. Together with reference TRBV28 and TRBJ2-1, the CDR3 gives the full variable domain: DVKVTQSSRYLVKRTGEKVFLECVQDMDHENMFWYRQDPGLGLRLIYFSYDVKMKEKGDIPEGYSVSREKKERFSLILESASTNQTSMYLCASSSPGPRGPVLVFGPGTRLTVL.

Many counts were recorded for this clonotype. The rearrangement uses TRBV10-2 and TRBJ2-7; D ambiguous. In germline, CDR1 is WSHSY, CDR2 SAAADI. The CDR3 runs to 15 residues. Trimming took 6 bases from V and 2 from J, leaving 17 bases between them. The DNA for the CDR3 is TGCGCCAGCAGGCCCCCGGACGGGCCAGCCTACGAGCAGTACTTC. This encodes CASRPPDGPAYEQYF.